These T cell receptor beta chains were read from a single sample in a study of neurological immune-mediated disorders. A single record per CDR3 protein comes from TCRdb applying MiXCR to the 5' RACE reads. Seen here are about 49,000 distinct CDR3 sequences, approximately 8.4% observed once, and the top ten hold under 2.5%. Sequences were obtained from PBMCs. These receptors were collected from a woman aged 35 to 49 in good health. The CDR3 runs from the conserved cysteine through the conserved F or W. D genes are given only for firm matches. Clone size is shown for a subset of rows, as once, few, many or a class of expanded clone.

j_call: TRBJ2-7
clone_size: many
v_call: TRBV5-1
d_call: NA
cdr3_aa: CASSLTAYEQYF
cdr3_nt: TGCGCCAGCAGCTTGACAGCCTACGAGCAGTACTTC

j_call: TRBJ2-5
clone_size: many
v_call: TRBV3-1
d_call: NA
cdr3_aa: CASSQDAAVVGQETQYF
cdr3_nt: TGTGCCAGCAGCCAAGACGCAGCGGTAGTAGGCCAAGAGACCCAGTACTTC

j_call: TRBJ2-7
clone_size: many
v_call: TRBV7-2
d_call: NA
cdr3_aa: CASSLASGSYEQYF
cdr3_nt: TGTGCCAGCAGCTTAGCTAGCGGCTCCTACGAGCAGTACTTC

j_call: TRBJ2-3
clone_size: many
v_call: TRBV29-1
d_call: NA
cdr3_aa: CSVAGKGGTDTQYF
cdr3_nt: TGCAGCGTGGCAGGGAAAGGGGGCACAGATACGCAGTATTTT

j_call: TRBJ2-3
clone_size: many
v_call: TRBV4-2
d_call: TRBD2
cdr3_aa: CASSSYGLAADTQYF
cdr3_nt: TGTGCCAGCAGCTCTTACGGACTAGCGGCAGATACGCAGTATTTT

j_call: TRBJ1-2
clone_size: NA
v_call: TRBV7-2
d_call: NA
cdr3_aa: CASSSMRSTGLTF
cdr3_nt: TGTGCCAGCAGCAGTATGCGGTCTACGGGCTTGACCTTC

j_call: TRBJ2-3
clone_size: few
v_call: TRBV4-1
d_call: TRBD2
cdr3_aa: CASSQTSGTDTQYF
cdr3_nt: TGCGCCAGCAGCCAGACTAGCGGCACAGATACGCAGTATTTT

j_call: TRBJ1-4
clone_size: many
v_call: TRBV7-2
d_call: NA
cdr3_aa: CASSLTGGLSNEKLFF
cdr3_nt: TGTGCCAGCAGCTTAACGGGGGGCCTATCTAATGAAAAACTGTTTTTT

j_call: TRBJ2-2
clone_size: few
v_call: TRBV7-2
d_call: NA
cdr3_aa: CASSPPGLSTGELFF
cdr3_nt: TGTGCCAGCAGCCCCCCGGGACTGAGCACCGGGGAGCTGTTTTTT

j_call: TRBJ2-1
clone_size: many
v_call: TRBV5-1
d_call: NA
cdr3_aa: CASSGVAGNEQFF
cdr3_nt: TGCGCCAGCAGCGGGGTGGCGGGGAATGAGCAGTTCTTC

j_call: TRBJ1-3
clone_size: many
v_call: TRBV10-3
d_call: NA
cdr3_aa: CAISESNSYGNTIYF
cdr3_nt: TGTGCCATCAGTGAGTCGAACAGTTATGGAAACACCATATATTTT

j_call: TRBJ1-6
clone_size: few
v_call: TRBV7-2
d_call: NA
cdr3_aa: CASSFRAGKGSPLHF
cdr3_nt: TGTGCCAGCAGCTTCAGGGCCGGAAAGGGGTCACCCCTCCACTTT

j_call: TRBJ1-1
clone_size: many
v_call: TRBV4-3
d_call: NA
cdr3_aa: CASSQDLAGLNTEAFF
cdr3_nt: TGCGCCAGCAGCCAAGATCTTGCAGGGCTGAACACTGAAGCTTTCTTT

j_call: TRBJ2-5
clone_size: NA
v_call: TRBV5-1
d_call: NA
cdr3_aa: CASSSSRTSHETRYF
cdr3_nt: TGCGCCAGCAGTTCGAGTCGGACTTCCCATGAGACCCGGTACTTC

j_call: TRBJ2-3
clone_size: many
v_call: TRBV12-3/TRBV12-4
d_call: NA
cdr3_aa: CASSLGASTDTQYF
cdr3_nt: TGTGCCAGCAGTTTAGGGGCTAGCACAGATACGCAGTATTTT

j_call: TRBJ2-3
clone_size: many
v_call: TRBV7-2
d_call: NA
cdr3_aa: CASSSAERITDTQYF
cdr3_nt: TGTGCCAGCAGCTCGGCGGAGCGGATCACAGATACGCAGTATTTT

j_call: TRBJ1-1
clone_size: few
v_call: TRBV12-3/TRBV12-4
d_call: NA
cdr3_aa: CASSFQGRTEAFF
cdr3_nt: TGTGCCAGCAGTTTTCAGGGTCGCACTGAAGCTTTCTTT

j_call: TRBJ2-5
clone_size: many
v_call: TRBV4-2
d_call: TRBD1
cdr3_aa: CASSNLQGYQETQYF
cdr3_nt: TGTGCCAGCAGCAACCTACAGGGGTACCAAGAGACCCAGTACTTC

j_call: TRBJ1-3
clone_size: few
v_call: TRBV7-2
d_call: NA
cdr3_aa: CASSREQVASGNTIYF
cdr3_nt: TGTGCCAGCAGCAGAGAACAGGTCGCCTCTGGAAACACCATATATTTT

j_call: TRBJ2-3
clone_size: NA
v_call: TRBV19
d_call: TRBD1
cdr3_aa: CASARQGASTDTQYF
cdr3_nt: TGTGCCAGTGCTAGACAGGGGGCAAGTACAGATACGCAGTATTTT

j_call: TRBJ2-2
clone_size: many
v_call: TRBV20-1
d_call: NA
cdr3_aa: CSARKDSIARGELFF
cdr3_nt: TGCAGTGCTAGAAAAGACTCGATCGCGAGAGGGGAGCTGTTTTTT

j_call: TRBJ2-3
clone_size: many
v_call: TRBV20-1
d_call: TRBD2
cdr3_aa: CSARVSPSGTLSTDTQYF
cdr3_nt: TGCAGTGCTAGAGTATCGCCTAGCGGGACCCTAAGCACAGATACGCAGTATTTT

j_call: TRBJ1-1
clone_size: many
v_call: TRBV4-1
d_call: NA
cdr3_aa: CASSQGYVLEDTEAFF
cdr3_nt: TGCGCCAGCAGCCAAGGGTACGTGTTAGAGGACACTGAAGCTTTCTTT

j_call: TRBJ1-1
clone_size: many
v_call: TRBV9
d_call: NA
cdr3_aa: CASSLGRVYTNTEAFF
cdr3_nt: TGTGCCAGCAGTTTAGGGAGGGTCTATACGAACACTGAAGCTTTCTTT

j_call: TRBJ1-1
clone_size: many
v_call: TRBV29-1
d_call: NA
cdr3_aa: CSVDEAVGTEAFF
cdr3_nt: TGCAGCGTTGATGAGGCGGTGGGCACTGAAGCTTTCTTT